Listed below are T cell receptor beta chains from one sample, sequenced in a study of blood T cell repertoires in COVID-19. This table comes from immunoSEQ multiplex PCR, and its TCRdb copy is limited to in-frame clones, with some not included. The table shows about 210,000 clones, with around nine tenths occurring only once. What was sequenced was peripheral blood. These receptors were collected from a man aged 60-69 years who had recovered from COVID-19. Each CDR3 is given with its conserved first and last residue. The D gene is left open where the match is weak. Only some rows state a clone size, as once, few, many or a class for expanded clones.

v_call: TRBV10-2
clone_size: .
d_call: .
j_call: TRBJ1-1
cdr3_aa: CASRPGTEAFF
cdr3_nt: TGCGCCAGCAGGCCCGGGACTGAAGCTTTCTTT

v_call: TRBV6-5
clone_size: few
d_call: .
j_call: TRBJ1-1
cdr3_aa: CASSSRATEAFF
cdr3_nt: TGTGCCAGCAGTAGCAGGGCCACTGAAGCTTTCTTT

v_call: TRBV10-3
clone_size: few
d_call: TRBD2
j_call: TRBJ2-1
cdr3_aa: CAISEASGEYNEQFF
cdr3_nt: TGTGCCATCAGTGAGGCTAGCGGGGAGTACAATGAGCAGTTCTTC

v_call: TRBV2
clone_size: .
d_call: TRBD1
j_call: TRBJ1-2
cdr3_aa: CASSDNDREIYGYTF
cdr3_nt: TGTGCCAGCAGTGATAACGACAGGGAGATCTATGGCTACACCTTC

v_call: TRBV3-1/TRBV3-2
clone_size: .
d_call: TRBD2
j_call: TRBJ2-5
cdr3_aa: CASSQGRGGPEVTQYF
cdr3_nt: TGTGCCAGCAGCCAAGGTCGGGGGGGGCCTGAGGTGACCCAGTACTTC

v_call: TRBV6-5
clone_size: .
d_call: TRBD1
j_call: TRBJ1-2
cdr3_aa: CASWDSLNYGYTF
cdr3_nt: TGTGCCAGCTGGGACAGCCTTAACTATGGCTACACCTTC

v_call: TRBV7-9
clone_size: .
d_call: TRBD1
j_call: TRBJ1-1
cdr3_aa: CASSLGQVGTEAFF
cdr3_nt: TGTGCCAGCAGCCTGGGACAGGTTGGGACTGAAGCTTTCTTT

v_call: TRBV5-1
clone_size: .
d_call: .
j_call: TRBJ1-2
cdr3_aa: CASSVTGYGYTF
cdr3_nt: TGCGCCAGCAGCGTCACGGGATATGGCTACACCTTC

v_call: TRBV5-1
clone_size: .
d_call: .
j_call: TRBJ1-4
cdr3_aa: CASSLDSTNEKLFF
cdr3_nt: TGCGCCAGCAGCTTGGACTCAACTAATGAAAAACTGTTTTTT

v_call: TRBV6-5
clone_size: .
d_call: .
j_call: TRBJ2-1
cdr3_aa: CASGGASSYNEQFF
cdr3_nt: TGTGCCAGCGGCGGGGCGAGCTCCTACAATGAGCAGTTCTTC

v_call: TRBV18
clone_size: .
d_call: .
j_call: TRBJ1-2
cdr3_aa: CASSVSPGSDYGYTF
cdr3_nt: TGTGCCAGCTCGGTCTCTCCGGGGAGCGACTATGGCTACACCTTC

v_call: TRBV3-1/TRBV3-2
clone_size: .
d_call: .
j_call: TRBJ1-2
cdr3_aa: CASSRSSYGYTF
cdr3_nt: TGTGCCAGCAGCCGGTCCAGCTATGGCTACACCTTC

v_call: TRBV9
clone_size: .
d_call: TRBD1
j_call: TRBJ1-2
cdr3_aa: CASVRQGNYGYTF
cdr3_nt: TGTGCCAGCGTCCGACAGGGAAACTATGGCTACACCTTC

v_call: TRBV7-8
clone_size: .
d_call: .
j_call: TRBJ2-3
cdr3_aa: CASSLRQGGTQYF
cdr3_nt: TGTGCCAGCAGCTTACGTCAGGGGGGTACGCAGTATTTT

v_call: TRBV10-1
clone_size: .
d_call: .
j_call: TRBJ1-1
cdr3_aa: CASSAQGVKGAFF
cdr3_nt: TGCGCCAGCAGCGCCCAGGGTGTTAAAGGAGCTTTCTTT

v_call: TRBV20-1
clone_size: .
d_call: TRBD1
j_call: TRBJ2-4
cdr3_aa: CSVPQGNIQYF
cdr3_nt: TGCAGTGTTCCACAGGGGAACATTCAGTACTTC

v_call: TRBV29-1
clone_size: .
d_call: .
j_call: TRBJ1-2
cdr3_aa: CSVEGLTEANYGYTF
cdr3_nt: TGCAGCGTTGAAGGGTTAACAGAAGCTAACTATGGCTACACCTTC

v_call: TRBV18
clone_size: .
d_call: .
j_call: TRBJ2-7
cdr3_aa: CASSQTETYEQYF
cdr3_nt: TGTGCCAGCTCACAAACAGAGACCTACGAGCAGTACTTC

v_call: TRBV6-5
clone_size: .
d_call: .
j_call: TRBJ2-3
cdr3_aa: CASSYSGQSSTDTQYF
cdr3_nt: TGTGCCAGCAGTTACTCTGGACAGTCTAGCACAGATACGCAGTATTTT

v_call: TRBV28
clone_size: .
d_call: TRBD1
j_call: TRBJ1-5
cdr3_aa: CASSSIKGAPGQPQHF
cdr3_nt: TGTGCCAGCAGTTCAATTAAGGGGGCGCCGGGCCAGCCCCAGCATTTT

v_call: TRBV2
clone_size: .
d_call: TRBD1
j_call: TRBJ2-3
cdr3_aa: CATTQGAGDTQYF
cdr3_nt: TGTGCCACTACACAGGGGGCCGGAGATACGCAGTATTTT

v_call: TRBV3-1/TRBV3-2
clone_size: once
d_call: TRBD1
j_call: TRBJ1-4
cdr3_aa: CASSPRRGPVFF
cdr3_nt: TGTGCCAGCAGCCCCAGGAGGGGGCCGGTGTTTTTT

v_call: TRBV11-2
clone_size: .
d_call: TRBD1
j_call: TRBJ2-7
cdr3_aa: CASGVGQTSYEQYF
cdr3_nt: TGTGCCAGCGGGGTGGGACAGACTTCCTACGAGCAGTACTTC

v_call: TRBV27
clone_size: once
d_call: .
j_call: TRBJ2-5
cdr3_aa: CASRTRPGTMIGTQYF
cdr3_nt: TGTGCCAGCAGAACTAGACCCGGGACAATGATTGGGACCCAGTACTTC

v_call: TRBV19
clone_size: .
d_call: .
j_call: TRBJ1-2
cdr3_aa: CASSMVQIYGYTF
cdr3_nt: TGTGCCAGTAGTATGGTACAGATCTATGGCTACACCTTC

v_call: TRBV6-5
clone_size: .
d_call: TRBD1
j_call: TRBJ2-2
cdr3_aa: CASRQQGDTGELFF
cdr3_nt: TGTGCCAGCAGACAACAGGGGGACACCGGGGAGCTGTTTTTT

v_call: TRBV2
clone_size: few
d_call: .
j_call: TRBJ2-7
cdr3_aa: CASSARRTYEQYF
cdr3_nt: TGTGCCAGCAGTGCACGGAGAACCTACGAGCAGTACTTC

v_call: TRBV10-3
clone_size: .
d_call: .
j_call: TRBJ1-2
cdr3_aa: CAISEGQAGYGYTF
cdr3_nt: TGTGCCATCAGTGAGGGGCAGGCAGGGTATGGCTACACCTTC

v_call: TRBV7-9
clone_size: .
d_call: .
j_call: TRBJ2-5
cdr3_aa: CASSFTVETQYF
cdr3_nt: TGTGCCAGCAGCTTCACAGTCGAGACCCAGTACTTC

v_call: TRBV5-1
clone_size: .
d_call: TRBD1
j_call: TRBJ1-1
cdr3_aa: CASSVQGVGQGSSTEAFF
cdr3_nt: TGCGCCAGCAGCGTTCAAGGGGTGGGACAGGGATCATCTACTGAAGCTTTCTTT

v_call: TRBV25-1
clone_size: .
d_call: .
j_call: TRBJ1-2
cdr3_aa: CASSLGLNYGYTF
cdr3_nt: TGTGCCAGCAGTCTAGGCCTTAACTATGGCTACACCTTC

v_call: TRBV9
clone_size: .
d_call: .
j_call: TRBJ1-2
cdr3_aa: CASSPSGGTFYGYTF
cdr3_nt: TGTGCCAGCAGCCCCTCCGGGGGGACTTTCTATGGCTACACCTTC

v_call: TRBV7-3
clone_size: .
d_call: .
j_call: TRBJ1-3
cdr3_aa: CASSLAGGNTIYF
cdr3_nt: TGTGCCAGCAGCTTGGCAGGGGGAAACACCATATATTTT

v_call: TRBV5-1
clone_size: .
d_call: .
j_call: TRBJ2-7
cdr3_aa: CASSTSPAGTALSYEQYF
cdr3_nt: TGCGCCAGCAGCACTAGCCCCGCCGGGACAGCGCTCTCCTACGAGCAGTACTTC

v_call: TRBV19
clone_size: .
d_call: TRBD1
j_call: TRBJ1-1
cdr3_aa: CASRPGQGGEAFF
cdr3_nt: TGTGCCAGTAGACCCGGACAGGGTGGGGAAGCTTTCTTT

v_call: TRBV7-3
clone_size: .
d_call: TRBD1
j_call: TRBJ1-3
cdr3_aa: CASSLTGGTGNTIYF
cdr3_nt: TGTGCCAGCAGCTTAACAGGGGGCACTGGAAACACCATATATTTT

v_call: TRBV12-2
clone_size: few
d_call: .
j_call: TRBJ2-1
cdr3_aa: CASRLGPGHRDYNEQFF
cdr3_nt: TGTGCAAGTCGCTTAGGACCGGGACATCGGGACTACAATGAGCAGTTCTTC

v_call: TRBV7-2
clone_size: .
d_call: .
j_call: TRBJ2-1
cdr3_aa: CASSFLGPGNEQFF
cdr3_nt: TGTGCCAGCAGCTTCCTGGGGCCCGGCAATGAGCAGTTCTTC

v_call: TRBV15
clone_size: .
d_call: .
j_call: TRBJ1-1
cdr3_aa: CATSRENRVSTEAFF
cdr3_nt: TGTGCCACCAGCAGAGAGAACCGGGTAAGCACTGAAGCTTTCTTT

v_call: TRBV18
clone_size: once
d_call: TRBD2
j_call: TRBJ2-3
cdr3_aa: CASSPLAGGITSTDTQYF
cdr3_nt: TGTGCCAGCTCACCACTAGCGGGAGGGATAACTAGCACAGATACGCAGTATTTT

v_call: TRBV19
clone_size: .
d_call: .
j_call: TRBJ2-2
cdr3_aa: CASAQGNVDTGELFF
cdr3_nt: TGTGCCAGTGCGCAGGGTAATGTGGACACCGGGGAGCTGTTTTTT

v_call: TRBV6-1
clone_size: .
d_call: .
j_call: TRBJ2-1
cdr3_aa: CASSEEGGRWNEQFF
cdr3_nt: TGTGCCAGCAGTGAAGAGGGGGGGCGGTGGAATGAGCAGTTCTTC

v_call: TRBV30
clone_size: .
d_call: TRBD1
j_call: TRBJ1-5
cdr3_aa: CAWSGTGDQPQHF
cdr3_nt: TGTGCCTGGAGTGGGACAGGGGATCAGCCCCAGCATTTT

v_call: TRBV10-1
clone_size: .
d_call: TRBD2
j_call: TRBJ2-1
cdr3_aa: CASSEGTSAGNEQFF
cdr3_nt: TGCGCCAGCAGTGAGGGGACTAGCGCAGGGAATGAGCAGTTCTTC

v_call: TRBV6-5
clone_size: .
d_call: TRBD1
j_call: TRBJ1-2
cdr3_aa: CASSPARGPGYGYTF
cdr3_nt: TGTGCCAGCAGCCCCGCCAGGGGGCCGGGTTATGGCTACACCTTC

v_call: TRBV5-1
clone_size: few
d_call: .
j_call: TRBJ1-2
cdr3_aa: CASSLGSASTLDGYTF
cdr3_nt: TGCGCCAGCAGCTTGGGCAGCGCAAGCACCTTAGATGGCTACACCTTC